A selection of T cell receptor beta chains follows, all from one sample in a study of cytomegalovirus exposure and HLA in healthy donors. TCRdb keeps only in-frame clones here, not all; method: immunoSEQ multiplex PCR. Of 95,000 to 150,000 clones in the sample, over 60% were seen once. Sample: PBMCs. Receptor source: a woman in her forties in good health and CMV-seropositive. Both conserved end residues are part of each CDR3. The D gene is left open where the match is weak. Size is omitted from some rows. Given values are once, few, many or a class for expanded clones.

cdr3_nt | cdr3_aa | clone_size | j_call | v_call | d_call
TGTGCCAGCAGCTTACCGGGACAGGGAGGAGAGCAGTACTTC | CASSLPGQGGEQYF | - | TRBJ2-7 | TRBV5-5 | TRBD1
TGTGCCATCAGGGGGGACACCATAAATCAGCCCCAGCATTTT | CAIRGDTINQPQHF | - | TRBJ1-5 | TRBV10-3 | -
TGCGCCAGCAGCTCCCTTACCTATGCCGAAGCTTTCTTT | CASSSLTYAEAFF | few | TRBJ1-1 | TRBV4-1 | -
TGCGCCAGCAGCTTGGCCACCTCCGGGGAGACCCAGTACTTC | CASSLATSGETQYF | - | TRBJ2-5 | TRBV5-1 | -
TGTGCCAGCTCCCTAGGGACCCCGGGGGGCATTCAGTACTTC | CASSLGTPGGIQYF | - | TRBJ2-4 | TRBV18 | TRBD2
TGTGCCAGCAGCCGGGGCGGGGGAAGAACTGAAGCTTTCTTT | CASSRGGGRTEAFF | - | TRBJ1-1 | TRBV7-9 | -
TGTGCCAGCAGAAAAAGCCAGGCATCCTATGGCTACACCTTC | CASRKSQASYGYTF | - | TRBJ1-2 | TRBV6-6 | -
TGCGCCAGCAGCTTGGGCCAGGGGTTCTACGAGCAGTACTTC | CASSLGQGFYEQYF | - | TRBJ2-7 | TRBV5-1 | -
TGTGCCACAAGGACTAGCGGCCCACAAGAGACCCAGTACTTC | CATRTSGPQETQYF | - | TRBJ2-5 | TRBV15 | TRBD2
TGTGCCAGCAGCCAAGAGGGCGGGAGTTTTAGCGGGGAGCTGTTTTTT | CASSQEGGSFSGELFF | - | TRBJ2-2 | TRBV4-2 | TRBD2
TGTGCCAGCAGTTACTCAGACACTCTATATGGCTACACCTTC | CASSYSDTLYGYTF | - | TRBJ1-2 | TRBV6-5 | -
TGTGCCAGCGGGAGCCTCCAAGAGACCCAGTACTTC | CASGSLQETQYF | - | TRBJ2-5 | TRBV6-6 | -
TGCAGCGTTACCTACGGGACAGGGACTGGAAACACCATATATTTT | CSVTYGTGTGNTIYF | - | TRBJ1-3 | TRBV29-1 | TRBD1
TGTGCCAGCAACGAAGGACAACCTTTCCAAGAGACCCAGTACTTC | CASNEGQPFQETQYF | once | TRBJ2-5 | TRBV6-1 | -
TGTGCCAGCAGCTCCGTTGAGGACATCTATGGCTACACCTTC | CASSSVEDIYGYTF | - | TRBJ1-2 | TRBV11-2 | -
TGCGCCAGCAGCTGGAGGGACTTCGAAGTCTCTGGAAACACCATATATTTT | CASSWRDFEVSGNTIYF | - | TRBJ1-3 | TRBV5-1 | -
TGTGCCAGCTTACAGTGGGTCCCCGGGGAGCTGTTTTTT | CASLQWVPGELFF | once | TRBJ2-2 | TRBV7-9 | -
TGCAGTGCTGGCAGGGAAGGCTACACCTTC | CSAGREGYTF | - | TRBJ1-2 | TRBV20-1 | -
TGTGCCAGCAGTTCTAGCGGGCCGAGCTCCTACGAGCAGTACTTC | CASSSSGPSSYEQYF | - | TRBJ2-7 | TRBV28 | TRBD2
TGCAGCGTTGAGTACGGGTCGGAGTCCTACGAGCAGTACTTC | CSVEYGSESYEQYF | - | TRBJ2-7 | TRBV29-1 | -
TGTGCCAGCAGCTTACCGGGACTAGCGGGAGGCTGGTCGTCCGAGCAGTACTTC | CASSLPGLAGGWSSEQYF | - | TRBJ2-7 | TRBV5-6 | TRBD2
TGTGCCAGCAGCTTAGATCGAGGGGGATACACTGAAGCTTTCTTT | CASSLDRGGYTEAFF | few | TRBJ1-1 | TRBV11-2 | -
TGTGCCAGCTCAACGTACACAGGCACGACAACTAATGAAAAACTGTTTTTT | CASSTYTGTTTNEKLFF | - | TRBJ1-4 | TRBV18 | -
TGTGCCAGCAGCCAAACAATAGCGGGAGGGCGGGGTGAGCAGTTCTTC | CASSQTIAGGRGEQFF | - | TRBJ2-1 | TRBV7-3 | TRBD2
TGTGCCAGCGCTAAGACAGGGATCAGTGAAAAACTGTTTTTT | CASAKTGISEKLFF | - | TRBJ1-4 | TRBV2 | TRBD1
TGCGCCAGCAGCTTTAGGGGGAGAGCTACTTCCACCGGGGAGCTGTTTTTT | CASSFRGRATSTGELFF | - | TRBJ2-2 | TRBV5-1 | -